Listed below are T cell receptor beta chains from one sample, sequenced in a study of T cells in Graves' hyperthyroidism and ophthalmopathy. TCRdb fed the multiplex PCR reads into MiXCR, producing one record per CDR3 protein. This sample yields over 650,000 distinct CDR3 sequences, of which about 45% are seen a single time; under 8% belongs to the top ten. The specimen was peripheral blood or thyroid tissue (not recorded which). These receptor sequences come from an adult man with Graves' disease, either hyperthyroidism or ophthalmopathy (not recorded which). CDR3s include the opening cysteine and the closing phenylalanine or tryptophan. The D gene is left open where the match is weak. Clone size appears in some rows only: once, few, many, or a class for an expanded clone.

d_gene	v_gene	j_gene	abundance	CDR3aa	CDR3nt
TRBD2	TRBV6-5	TRBJ2-7	NA	CASRGLAGVGSEQYF	TGTGCCAGCAGAGGACTAGCGGGAGTGGGGAGCGAGCAGTACTTC
NA	TRBV2	TRBJ1-2	many	CASSYDLADNGYTF	TGTGCCAGCAGTTACGATTTGGCAGACAATGGCTACACCTTC
TRBD2	TRBV7-9	TRBJ2-5	NA	CASGLTGLAGPTETQYF	TGTGCCAGCGGCCTAACGGGACTAGCGGGACCCACAGAGACCCAGTACTTC
TRBD2	TRBV20-1	TRBJ2-5	NA	CSAFASGRAGEQYF	TGCAGTGCCTTTGCTAGCGGGAGGGCCGGGGAGCAGTACTTC
TRBD1	TRBV2	TRBJ1-1	many	CASSLSGGGTEAFF	TGTGCCAGCAGCCTCTCAGGGGGCGGCACTGAAGCTTTCTTT
NA	TRBV2	TRBJ1-1	NA	CASSKDTVHTEAFF	TGTGCCAGCAGTAAGGACACCGTTCACACTGAAGCTTTCTTT
TRBD1	TRBV20-1	TRBJ1-6	many	CSARDDRGGSPLHF	TGCAGTGCTAGAGATGACAGGGGTGGATCACCCCTCCACTTT
NA	TRBV20-1	TRBJ1-5	many	CSARDTTEGQPQHF	TGCAGTGCTAGAGATACAACGGAGGGGCAGCCCCAGCATTTT
NA	TRBV10-3	TRBJ1-3	many	CAINEGRGNTIYF	TGTGCCATCAACGAGGGTCGTGGAAACACCATATATTTT
TRBD1	TRBV5-1	TRBJ1-2	many	CASSLEGQQIYGYTF	TGCGCCAGCAGCTTGGAGGGACAGCAGATCTATGGCTACACCTTC
NA	TRBV7-9	TRBJ2-7	many	CASSSSPFPYEQYF	TGTGCCAGCAGCTCATCTCCCTTCCCGTACGAGCAGTACTTC
TRBD1	TRBV25-1	TRBJ1-2	NA	CASSYPIGTGDGYTF	TGTGCCAGCAGTTACCCAATAGGGACAGGGGACGGCTACACCTTC
NA	TRBV27	TRBJ1-2	NA	CASSLSTGSRGYTF	TGTGCCAGCAGTTTATCGACAGGTTCTAGGGGCTACACCTTC
TRBD1	TRBV19	TRBJ1-5	once	CASSEEGARNQPQHF	TGTGCCAGCAGTGAAGAGGGGGCCCGCAACCAGCCCCAGCATTTT
NA	TRBV24-1	TRBJ2-5	NA	CATSDPRVGDGETQYF	TGTGCCACCAGTGATCCCAGGGTAGGGGATGGGGAGACCCAGTACTTC
TRBD1	TRBV7-9	TRBJ1-5	few	CASSQGGTEINQPQHF	TGTGCCAGCAGCCAAGGAGGGACAGAAATCAATCAGCCCCAGCATTTT
NA	TRBV6-5	TRBJ1-2	many	CASSYSRGGYTF	TGTGCCAGCAGTTACTCGCGGGGTGGCTACACCTTC
TRBD1	TRBV19	TRBJ1-3	NA	CASSMGQFNTIYF	TGTGCCAGTAGTATGGGACAGTTTAACACCATATATTTT
TRBD1	TRBV29-1	TRBJ2-7	NA	CSASGTGVSEQYF	TGCAGCGCTTCCGGGACAGGGGTTAGCGAGCAGTACTTC
NA	TRBV4-1	TRBJ1-5	few	CATAGHLNQPQHF	TGCGCCACCGCGGGACACCTCAATCAGCCCCAGCATTTT
TRBD1	TRBV6-5	TRBJ1-2	NA	CASRRPGQGNHGYTF	TGTGCCAGCAGGAGGCCGGGACAGGGGAACCACGGCTACACCTTC
NA	TRBV10-3	TRBJ2-2	once	CAISFRATGELFF	TGTGCCATCAGTTTCCGGGCCACCGGGGAGCTGTTTTTT
TRBD1	TRBV6-5	TRBJ1-1	NA	CASRDRQGRTEAFF	TGTGCCAGCAGAGACCGACAGGGGAGGACTGAAGCTTTCTTT
NA	TRBV7-9	TRBJ2-6	few	CASSSRDTSGANVLTF	TGTGCCAGCAGCTCCCGGGACACCTCTGGGGCCAACGTCCTGACTTTC
NA	TRBV10-3	TRBJ2-5	many	CAIKDSMEETQYF	TGTGCCATCAAGGACAGTATGGAAGAGACCCAGTACTTC
NA	TRBV4-1	TRBJ2-2	few	CASSRSGGELFF	TGTGCCAGCAGCCGCTCTGGTGGGGAGCTGTTTTTT
NA	TRBV5-5	TRBJ1-1	NA	CVSSSGTISSEAFF	TGTGTCAGCAGCTCGGGGACAATTTCTTCTGAAGCTTTCTTT
TRBD1	TRBV6-5	TRBJ1-2	many	CASIPAGGMSGYTF	TGTGCCAGCATTCCTGCAGGGGGAATGAGTGGCTACACCTTC
NA	TRBV5-8	TRBJ2-5	few	CASSLYIGQSETQYF	TGTGCCAGCAGCTTGTATATCGGGCAGTCTGAGACCCAGTACTTC
TRBD1	TRBV20-1	TRBJ1-2	NA	CSAQQGGYGYTF	TGCAGTGCTCAACAGGGGGGCTATGGCTACACCTTC
NA	TRBV20-1	TRBJ1-2	once	CSARGVRHDGYTF	TGCAGTGCCCGGGGCGTCAGACACGATGGCTACACCTTC
NA	TRBV20-1	TRBJ2-7	NA	CSARVGGDEQYF	TGCAGTGCTAGGGTAGGCGGGGACGAGCAGTACTTC
NA	TRBV11-2	TRBJ2-7	NA	CASSFYICSAIPGQGAYEQYF	NA